The TCR beta chain under discussion was sequenced for a study of T cell responses to AZD1222 COVID-19 vaccine. Study results and caveats: White British ancestry dominated among donors, who included more females, and clonal diversity was possibly underestimated.

Data came from immunoSEQ multiplex PCR; TCRdb stores just in-frame clones and leaves some out. The sample records about 150,000 clones, less than 95% being singletons. Second doses were pooled across both intervals (about 4 or about 12 weeks). Germline V gene data show CDR1 as SGHTA and CDR2 as FQGTGA. This CDR3 spans 16 amino acids. Trimming cost V 4 bases and J 2 bases; bases outside gene matches: 10. A note on this clone: What it binds is not known.

The receptor's source is an adult who received the AZD1222 COVID-19 vaccine. The sequenced sample was peripheral blood, obtained 28 days after the second AZD1222 dose. V and J are TRBV7-3 and TRBJ1-2, with 7 bases lining up with TRBD1. The CDR3 region is CASSSQTGSGNYGYTF. As DNA, the CDR3 is TGTGCCAGCAGCTCCCAGACAGGGAGTGGGAACTATGGCTACACCTTC.